A single sample is the source of the 23 T cell receptor beta chains below, sequenced in a study of blood T cells in healthy people across ages. A second PCR of 7 to 11 cycles used a sample-barcoded 5' primer and a J-beta primer mix. TCRdb recomputed calls from the 5' RACE reads with MiXCR, one row per CDR3 protein. The profile shows over 700,000 distinct CDR3 sequences, less than 70% of them singletons. Material for sequencing was blood. These receptors were collected from a man older than 75 in good health.

V usage is TRBV24-1 and J usage is TRBJ2-5; 9 bases align to TRBD1. CDR3 length: 18 amino acids. V trimming: 0 bases; J trimming: 5 bases; junction bases outside the gene matches: 12. Germline loops: CDR1 KGHDR, CDR2 SFDVKD. CDR3 bases: TGTGCCACCAGTGATTTGGGGACAGGGCCTGGGCGAGTCGAGACCCAGTACTTC. Translation: CATSDLGTGPGRVETQYF.

V and J are TRBV11-2 and TRBJ1-6; a possible D gene is TRBD1 (6 bases). The length of the CDR3 is 16 residues. V lost 2 bases and J lost 4, with 12 bases in between. Germline loops: CDR1 SGHAT, CDR2 FQNNGV. The CDR3 sequence: CASSLPSGVYNSPLHF. CDR3 bases: TGTGCCAGCAGCTTACCTTCAGGGGTTTATAATTCACCCCTCCACTTT. The full variable domain, its missing parts supplied by reference TRBV11-2 and TRBJ1-6, is EAGVAQSPRYKIIEKRQSVAFWCNPISGHATLYWYQQILGQGPKLLIQFQNNGVVDDSQLPKDRFSAERLKGVDSTLKIQPAKLEDSAVYLCASSLPSGVYNSPLHFGNGTRLTVT.

This clonotype has more than one count but fewer than ten. This chain links TRBV6-6 with TRBJ1-2, with 11 nucleotides matching TRBD1. Germline lookup yields CDR1 MNHNY and CDR2 SVGAGI (reference sequence). This CDR3 comprises 17 residues. With 6 bases clipped from V and 7 bases from J, the junction kept 16 bases outside the gene matches. The CDR3 DNA is TGTGCCAGCAGCCGACCGACAACGGACAGGGGGCTGAGTGGCTACACCTTC. It encodes CASSRPTTDRGLSGYTF.

The chain links TRBV4-2 to TRBJ2-1; 12 positions agree with TRBD2. The CDR3 spans 18 residues. Looked up from germline, CDR1 is LGHNA and CDR2 is YNFKEQ. V gave up 5 bases and J gave up 1 base; unmatched junction bases: 9. Here the CDR3 DNA reads TGTGCCAGCAGCAACGGGCTAGCGGGAGGGGGGTCCTACAATGAGCAGTTCTTC. The encoded protein is CASSNGLAGGGSYNEQFF.

The chain couples TRBV6-6 to TRBJ2-3, with 11 bases that match TRBD2. The CDR3 covers 16 residues. Germline values: CDR1 MNHNY, CDR2 SVGAGI (reference sequence). V shed 9 bases, J shed 0 bases, and the junction held 8 bases outside the gene matches. The CDR3 sequence: CASKKTSGTSTDTQYF. CDR3 DNA sequence: TGTGCCAGTAAAAAGACTAGCGGGACTAGCACAGATACGCAGTATTTT.

The rearrangement uses TRBV2 and TRBJ2-7; no definite D call. Per germline, CDR1 SNHLY and CDR2 FYNNEI. CDR3 size: 14 residues. V lost 6 bases, J lost 0 bases, and 12 bases lay in between. The CDR3 DNA reads as TGTGCCAGCAGGTCGGCCGGGCTCTCCTACGAGCAGTACTTC. This gives the protein CASRSAGLSYEQYF.

This chain connects TRBV12-3 or TRBV12-4 to TRBJ2-7; the D gene could be TRBD1 or TRBD2 (5 bases each). The V and J ends lost 6 bases and 3 bases respectively, with 18 bases between them. This CDR3 region has 15 residues. CDR3 amino acids: CASRYDRDGFYEQYF. CDR3 nucleotides: TGTGCCAGCAGATACGACCGGGACGGCTTCTACGAGCAGTACTTC.

This chain connects TRBV6-2 or TRBV6-3 to TRBJ2-5, with 7 bases matching TRBD2. With the DNA end fitting TRBJ2-7 better, the J assignment may be wrong. The CDR3 runs to 15 residues. Germline V gene sequence: CDR1 MNHEY, CDR2 SVGEGT. In nucleotides, the CDR3 is TGTGCCAGCAGTTACTCGGGAGGGAGTAGCCACGAGCAGTACTTC. It codes for CASSYSGGSSHEQYF.

This clonotype appeared once. The rearrangement joins TRBV6-5 to TRBJ1-2; D is uncertain. Trimming stripped 2 bases from V and 0 bases from J, with 10 bases between. CDR3 length: 15 residues. Germline V lookup: CDR1 MNHEY, CDR2 SVGAGI. CDR3 sequence reads: CASSYRAGANYGYTF. CDR3 in DNA: TGTGCCAGCAGTTACCGGGCGGGAGCTAACTATGGCTACACCTTC.

This clonotype was counted a few times. The V and J genes are TRBV20-1 and TRBJ2-4; 7 bases map to TRBD2. The CDR3 runs 14 residues. Trimming cost V 3 bases and J 3 bases; bases outside gene matches: 5. Germline CDR1 and CDR2: DFQATT and SNEGSKA (reference sequence). CDR3 nucleotides: TGCAGTGCTAGTGCCAGGGAGGGCAAAAACATTCAGTACTTC. Its translation is CSASAREGKNIQYF.

This clonotype showed up just a few times. This rearrangement joins TRBV29-1 to TRBJ2-5; 10 nucleotides match TRBD1. Germline V CDR1 and CDR2: SQVTM, ANQGSEA. The junction had 6 bases not matched to a gene; V was cut back by 6 bases and J by 5 bases. This CDR3 region has 13 residues. CDR3 residues: CSVMTGGEETQYF. The CDR3 DNA follows: TGCAGCGTCATGACAGGGGGCGAGGAGACCCAGTACTTC.

The chain recombines TRBV11-2 with TRBJ2-1; D gene uncertain. From germline, CDR1 is SGHAT and CDR2 FQNNGV. The CDR3 has 14 amino acids. V lost 5 bases to trimming and J lost 3 bases, with 11 bases between them. The CDR3 is CASSPLTGYNEQFF. The CDR3 DNA sequence: TGTGCCAGCAGCCCCCTCACCGGCTACAATGAGCAGTTCTTC.

This clonotype occurred a few times. The chain links TRBV6-5 to TRBJ2-7; D gene uncertain. The J call could be wrong; TRBJ2-5 is a better fit for the DNA end. This CDR3 is built from 14 residues. Germline V CDR1 and CDR2: MNHEY, SVGAGI. CDR3 residues: CASSSYDPRETQYF. DNA of the CDR3: TGTGCCAGCAGTTCCTACGATCCGAGAGAGACCCAGTACTTC.

V and J are TRBV5-1 and TRBJ1-1, with D maybe TRBD1 (5 bases). CDR3 length equals 14 residues. Per germline, CDR1 SGHRS and CDR2 YFSETQ. V was cut by 5 bases and J by 4 bases, with 15 bases left in between. The CDR3 protein is CASSHGGDGTEAFF. CDR3 nucleotides: TGCGCCAGCAGTCATGGGGGGGATGGCACTGAAGCTTTCTTT.

In this sample, this clonotype turned up once. The chain links TRBV6-4 to TRBJ1-5, with 7 nucleotides matching TRBD1. Germline V gene sequence: CDR1 MRHNA, CDR2 SNTAGT. CDR3 length equals 16 residues. V was pared by 2 bases and J by 0 bases, with 4 bases of the junction left unmatched. CDR3 sequence reads: CASSDPTGISNQPQHF. CDR3 bases: TGTGCCAGCAGTGACCCGACAGGGATTAGCAATCAGCCCCAGCATTTT.

J is TRBJ2-7 and V is TRBV5-1; TRBD2 agrees at 12 bases. Losses at the gene ends were 3 bases for V and 1 base for J; bases not matched to a gene: 8. Germline V gene lookup returns CDR1 SGHRS and CDR2 YFSETQ. This CDR3 is built from 17 residues. Here the CDR3 reads CASSYGLAGSSSYEQYF. The CDR3 coding sequence is TGCGCCAGCAGCTACGGACTAGCGGGGAGCTCGTCCTACGAGCAGTACTTC.

The V and J genes are TRBV11-2 and TRBJ2-5; possibly TRBD1 or TRBD2 for D (5 bases each). Germline CDR1 and CDR2: SGHAT and FQNNGV. Trimming removed 9 bases at V and 6 bases at J, with 14 bases between. The CDR3 loop spans 12 amino acids. The CDR3 nucleotides read TGTGCCAGTTCCCCAGGGAGAAAGACCCAGTACTTC. Protein product: CASSPGRKTQYF.

In its sample, this clonotype was seen a few times. The chain employs TRBV7-2 and TRBJ2-7; 8 bases are a match to TRBD1. Unmatched junction bases numbered 2, after V lost 1 base and J lost 0 bases. CDR3 length: 15 residues. Germline CDR1 is SGHTA and CDR2 is FQGNSA. CDR3 in DNA: TGTGCCAGCAGCTTAGAGGGACAGGCCTCCTACGAGCAGTACTTC. Protein: CASSLEGQASYEQYF. The variable domain in full, with the rest retrieved from reference TRBV7-2 and TRBJ2-7, is GAGVSQSPSNKVTEKGKDVELRCDPISGHTALYWYRQSLGQGLEFLIYFQGNSAPDKSGLPSDRFSAERTGGSVSTLTIQRTQQEDSAVYLCASSLEGQASYEQYFGPGTRLTVT.

The CDR3 is CASSPLGTGALETQYF. The CDR3 nucleotides read TGTGCCAGCTCACCCCTGGGGACAGGGGCATTGGAGACCCAGTACTTC. The gene calls are TRBV18 and TRBJ2-4; TRBD1 matches at 10 bases. The last part of the DNA fits TRBJ2-5 better; the J call may be wrong. The CDR3 contains 16 residues. CDR1 KGHSH and CDR2 LQKENI come from the germline V gene.

This clonotype was counted only a few times. CDR3 sequence reads: CSVAGTGLVYGYTF. The CDR3 nucleotides read TGCAGCGTGGCCGGGACAGGGCTAGTCTATGGCTACACCTTC. The chain is built from TRBV29-1 and TRBJ1-2, with 9 bases aligning to TRBD1. The CDR3 loop spans 14 amino acids. Per the germline V gene, CDR1 is SQVTM and CDR2 is ANQGSEA. The V segment lost 6 bases and the J segment 4 bases; nucleotides outside the gene matches: 9.

The rearrangement joins TRBV11-1 to TRBJ2-2; D may be TRBD2 (6 bases). This CDR3 has 17 amino acids. The germline V gene has CDR1 SGHAT and CDR2 FQDESV (reference sequence). Trimming shortened V by 6 bases and J by 2 bases, and 19 bases separated the two germline ends. The CDR3 nucleotides read TGTGCCAGCAGTCCTACGGGGGACGGAACAAACACCGGGGAGCTGTTTTTT. Translating it yields CASSPTGDGTNTGELFF. Full variable domain (rest looked up from reference TRBV11-1 and TRBJ2-2): EAEVAQSPRYKITEKSQAVAFWCDPISGHATLYWYRQILGQGPELLVQFQDESVVDDSQLPKDRFSAERLKGVDSTLKIQPAELGDSAMYLCASSPTGDGTNTGELFFGEGSRLTVL.

The chain carries TRBV6-5 and TRBJ1-4; no clear D. CDR3 length: 15 residues. CDR1 MNHEY and CDR2 SVGAGI come from the germline V gene. V was trimmed by 2 bases and J by 12 bases, leaving 19 bases between them. The CDR3, as DNA: TGTGCCAGCAGTTACGGGCAGACTCCCAGGTTGGAACTGTTTTTT. Translated: CASSYGQTPRLELFF.

This sequence joins TRBV29-1 and TRBJ2-1; TRBD1 matches 8 bases. This CDR3 is built from 12 residues. The germline gives CDR1 SQVTM, CDR2 ANQGSEA. The junction had 4 bases not matched to a gene; V was cut back by 8 bases and J by 4 bases. In nucleotides, the CDR3 is TGCAGCATAGGACAGGGTTACAATGAGCAGTTCTTC. Protein sequence: CSIGQGYNEQFF.